The sequence of this TCR beta chain was determined in a study of T-cell memory formation after mild COVID-19. MiXCR was run by TCRdb on the 5' RACE reads, yielding one entry per CDR3 protein. The table includes a few hundred thousand distinct CDR3 sequences, approximately 16% detected once. CDR3 length: 15 amino acids. Trimming removed 2 bases from V and 5 bases from J; junction bases left unmatched: 7. The germline V gene has CDR1 SGHRS and CDR2 YFSETQ. The sample was PBMCs or a T cell subset sorted from them (not recorded which). This TCR came from a man between 18 and 35 years old who had mild COVID-19 (a few samples of this study predate the infection). Cell type and time point are not known. This chain joins TRBV5-1 and TRBJ2-5, with 9 bases that match TRBD1. CDR3 nucleotide sequence: TGCGCCAGCAGCTTCCGGGACAGGGAGTTGGAGACCCAGTACTTC. Encoded protein: CASSFRDRELETQYF.